These 8 T cell receptor beta chains were sequenced from one sample in a study of a mutant IDH1 vaccine in newly diagnosed glioma. Some clones are missing from TCRdb's copy, which holds only in-frame ones; the method was immunoSEQ multiplex PCR. This sample carries 30,000 or so clones, roughly 80% of them seen once, and the ten largest clones take around 30%. Their antigens are not known. Documented time point: week 47, end of study. Topical imiquimod accompanied each vaccine dose, which consisted of 300 ug of mutant IDH1 20-mer peptide. Source: PBMCs, taken from a glioma patient whose treatment included an IDH1 peptide vaccine. These TCRs come from a man aged 25 to 45 with glioma.

V and J are TRBV5-1 and TRBJ2-1; D unresolved. This CDR3 region has 14 residues. Between the trimmed V and J ends, which lost 3 bases and 7 bases, there was a span of 14 bases. The germline V gene has CDR1 SGHRS and CDR2 YFSETQ. For the CDR3, the DNA is TGCGCCAGCAGCTCCGGCCGATTGGGAAATGAGCAGTTCTTC. Amino acids: CASSSGRLGNEQFF. Drawing the rest from reference TRBV5-1 and TRBJ2-1, the complete variable domain is KAGVTQTPRYLIKTRGQQVTLSCSPISGHRSVSWYQQTPGQGLQFLFEYFSETQRNKGNFPGRFSGRQFSNSRSEMNVSTLELGDSALYLCASSSGRLGNEQFFGPGTRLTVL.

This clone was picked up a small number of times. The chain carries TRBV19 and TRBJ2-2; perhaps TRBD1 as D (5 bases). Germline V gives CDR1 LNHDA, CDR2 SQIVND (reference sequence). Trimming removed 5 bases from V and 3 bases from J, with 19 bases in between. This CDR3 region has 17 residues. The CDR3 region is CASSLPAQGGYTGELFF. The CDR3 DNA reads as TGTGCCAGTAGTCTCCCAGCGCAGGGCGGTTACACCGGGGAGCTGTTTTTT.

CDR3 DNA: TGTGCCAGCAGCTTAGGACTAGCCTCCGAGCAGTACTTC. Its translation: CASSLGLASEQYF. The rearrangement joins TRBV11-3 to TRBJ2-7; 7 nucleotides align to TRBD2. V shed 1 base and J 6 bases; nucleotides not matched to a gene: 3. The CDR3 has 13 residues. Germline V gene sequence: CDR1 SGHNT, CDR2 YENEEA.

The gene calls are TRBV5-1 and TRBJ2-1; 10 positions agree with TRBD2. The V and J ends lost 2 bases and 6 bases, in that order; junction bases with no gene match: 5. This CDR3 has 15 amino acids. CDR1 and CDR2 from the germline V gene are SGHRS and YFSETQ. CDR3 nucleotide sequence: TGCGCCAGCAGCTTAAAAAGCGGGGGGGCCAATGAGCAGTTCTTC. Protein: CASSLKSGGANEQFF.

The chain couples TRBV2 to TRBJ1-2; the match to TRBD1 covers 7 bases. The CDR3 runs 13 residues. Germline loops: CDR1 SNHLY, CDR2 FYNNEI. V shed 6 bases and J 6 bases; nucleotides not matched to a gene: 7. The CDR3 coding sequence is TGTGCCAGCAGGAGACAGGGATTGAATGGCTACACCTTC. Protein sequence: CASRRQGLNGYTF.

The chain is built from TRBV10-3 and TRBJ2-1, with 9 bases that match TRBD1. J lost 5 bases, V lost 6 bases, and 14 bases had no gene match. Germline V gene data show CDR1 as ENHRY and CDR2 as SYGVKD. CDR3 length: 17 amino acids. DNA of the CDR3: TGTGCCATCAGCTCCACAGGGGGCGTTAGTTTGAACAATGAGCAGTTCTTC. It yields the protein CAISSTGGVSLNNEQFF.

The chain couples TRBV2 to TRBJ1-5, with D perhaps TRBD1 (5 bases). CDR1 and CDR2 from the germline V gene are SNHLY and FYNNEI. Trimming removed 5 bases at V and 4 bases at J, with 15 bases between. The CDR3 runs 15 residues. CDR3 amino acids: CASSSQGFDNQPQHF. DNA of the CDR3: TGTGCCAGCAGTTCCCAGGGATTCGATAATCAGCCCCAGCATTTT. Combining the CDR3 with reference TRBV2 and TRBJ1-5 gives the whole variable domain EPEVTQTPSHQVTQMGQEVILRCVPISNHLYFYWYRQILGQKVEFLVSFYNNEISEKSEIFDDQFSVERPDGSNFTLKIRSTKLEDSAMYFCASSSQGFDNQPQHFGDGTRLSIL.

This clone was picked up one time. The chain combines TRBV19 with TRBJ1-5, with 7 nucleotides matching TRBD1. The junction had 6 bases not matched to a gene; V was cut back by 6 bases and J by 7 bases. Germline V lookup: CDR1 LNHDA, CDR2 SQIVND (reference sequence). CDR3 length: 13 residues. As DNA, the CDR3 is TGTGCCAGTAGACAGGGGATGGTACAGCCCCAGCATTTT. Translation: CASRQGMVQPQHF.